The following is a T cell receptor beta chain sequence with its context. This CDR3 region has 13 residues. Germline assignment: CDR1 GTSNPN and CDR2 SVGIG (reference sequence). Trimming shortened V by 4 bases and J by 6 bases, and 10 bases separated the two germline ends. In the authors' workflow: Amplification of reference gene primers was used by the study to estimate nucleated cell counts. Only in-frame clones appear in the TCRdb table, and some are missing; sequencing was by immunoSEQ multiplex PCR. V, J and clone size derive from that table, while D and trimming were established from the DNA sequence. This sample has approximately 97,000 clones, with 60% to 80% found just once. The sample comes from a study of blood T cell repertoires in COVID-19. Study summary: There were acute and convalescent COVID-19 samples, and they came from the United States, Italy and Spain. From T cells, B-cell-depleted T cells, or PBMCs came the material, which was cDNA or gDNA.

V and J are TRBV30 and TRBJ1-6; perhaps TRBD1 as D (5 bases). This TCR was recovered from a man in his fifties or sixties with active or convalescent COVID-19. The sample was peripheral blood. The CDR3 is CAWKQVFNSPLHF. The CDR3 nucleotides are TGTGCCTGGAAACAGGTTTTTAATTCACCCCTCCACTTT.